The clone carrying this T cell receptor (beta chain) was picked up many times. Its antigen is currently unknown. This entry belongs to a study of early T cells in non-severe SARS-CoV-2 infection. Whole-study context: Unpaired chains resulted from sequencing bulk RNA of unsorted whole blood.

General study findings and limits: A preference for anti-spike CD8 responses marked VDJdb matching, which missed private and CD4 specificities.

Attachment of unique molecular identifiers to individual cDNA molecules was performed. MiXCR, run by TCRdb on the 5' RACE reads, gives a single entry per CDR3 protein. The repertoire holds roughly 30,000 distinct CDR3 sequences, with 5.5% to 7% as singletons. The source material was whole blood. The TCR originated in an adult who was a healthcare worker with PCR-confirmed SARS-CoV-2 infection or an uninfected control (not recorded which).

The CDR3 protein is CATSRDSTGGYEQYF. The CDR3 DNA is TGTGCCACCAGCAGAGATTCGACAGGGGGCTACGAGCAGTACTTC. The rearrangement links TRBV15 to TRBJ2-7; 9 bases are shared with TRBD1. Trimming took 0 bases from V and 3 from J; bases not matched to a gene: 3. CDR1 is LNHNV and CDR2 is YYDKDF in the germline V gene (reference sequence). CDR3 length: 15 residues.